This TCR beta chain was captured by sequencing in a study of T-cell reconstitution after alpha-beta-depleted transplantation in children. In germline, CDR1 is ENHRY, CDR2 SYGVKD. Trimming removed 6 bases from V and 0 bases from J, with 18 bases in between. The CDR3 sequence is 16 residues long. This sample's TCRbeta library carried unique molecular identifier barcodes. From the PCR reads, TCRdb called clonotypes with MiXCR, one entry per CDR3 protein. This sample has more than 200,000 distinct CDR3 sequences, with around 25% found just once. The sequencing used PBMCs, collected before TCRalphabeta/CD19-depleted stem cell transplant. This chain links TRBV10-3 with TRBJ2-7, with D possibly matching TRBD1 (6 bases). The receptor comes from a girl aged 2 to 9 with Fanconi anemia, due to receive a stem cell transplant. CDR3 nucleotide sequence: TGTGCCATCAGGGAAGGGACAAAAAGAAGCTCCTACGAGCAGTACTTC. This codes for CAIREGTKRSSYEQYF.